A single sample is the source of the 18 T cell receptor beta chains below, sequenced in a study of shared clonotypes between healthy human individuals. The assay was immunoSEQ multiplex PCR, and TCRdb's table has in-frame clones only and misses some. The repertoire has over 2,000,000 clones, about 93% of them found once; the top ten carry more than 1.5%. Naivety among CD8 cells was defined by CD45RO negativity and positive CCR7 selection, thereby excluding terminally differentiated effector memory CD45RA+ cells. Sample: naive CD8+ T cells from PBMCs. The receptor set was obtained from a man aged 18-30 years in good health. Some clones in this sample may be carry-over from other donors' samples.

As concerns this clone: Other nucleotide sequences from this sample produce the same CDR3. J is TRBJ2-7 and V is TRBV19; 8 bases align to TRBD1. V shed 5 bases, J shed 5 bases, and the junction held 5 bases outside the gene matches. The CDR3 totals 13 residues. CDR1 LNHDA and CDR2 SQIVND come from the germline V gene (reference sequence). The CDR3 here is CASSSRGLDEQYF. CDR3 sequence (DNA): TGTGCCAGTAGTTCCAGGGGGCTGGACGAGCAGTACTTC.

This chain links TRBV5-6 with TRBJ2-7, with 8 bases identical to TRBD1. This CDR3 comprises 14 residues. The germline gives CDR1 SGHDT, CDR2 YYEEEE. With V trimmed by 4 bases and J by 5 bases, 8 bases remained unmatched. The CDR3: CASSPGQGSHEQYF. CDR3 in DNA: TGTGCCAGCAGCCCTGGACAGGGATCCCACGAGCAGTACTTC.

V is TRBV21-1 and J is TRBJ2-7. TRBV21-1 is deemed a pseudogene. The CDR3 has 15 amino acids. DNA for the CDR3: TGTGCCAGCAGCCCCCGGGTGACACCCTCCTACGAGCAGTACTTC. Its translation is CASSPRVTPSYEQYF.

A note on this clone: The identical CDR3 is also encoded by other nucleotide sequences in the sample. V is TRBV28 and J is TRBJ1-4, with 8 bases aligning to TRBD1. The CDR3 is made up of 14 amino acids. Germline CDR1 is MDHEN and CDR2 is SYDVKM. J gave up 8 bases and V 1 base, and 3 bases lay outside the gene matches. The CDR3 here is CASSLYRGREKLFF. The DNA of the CDR3 is TGTGCCAGCAGTTTATACAGGGGGAGAGAAAAACTGTTTTTT.

The sample holds a few counts of this clone. The V call is TRBV4-3, the J call TRBJ1-2; D may be TRBD1 (6 bases). The CDR3 loop spans 15 amino acids. V gave up 0 bases and J gave up 8 bases, with 16 bases separating them. CDR1 LGHNA and CDR2 YSLEER come from the germline V gene. CDR3 amino acids: CASSQENRESSGYTF. CDR3 bases: TGCGCCAGCAGCCAAGAAAACAGGGAGAGCAGCGGCTACACCTTC.

J is TRBJ1-5 and V is TRBV19, with D unclear. Looked up from germline, CDR1 is LNHDA and CDR2 is SQIVND (reference sequence). The CDR3 length is 12 residues. The V end was cut by 0 bases, the J end by 10 bases, with 7 bases between. The CDR3 DNA sequence: TGTGCCAGTAGTATAGATTTCCCCCCCCAGCATTTT. This encodes CASSIDFPPQHF.

The V and J genes are TRBV10-3 and TRBJ2-1; D may be TRBD2 (5 bases). Germline-derived CDR1 and CDR2 are ENHRY and SYGVKD. This CDR3 is 14 amino acids long. The germline V and J ends were trimmed by 3 bases and 0 bases, with 6 bases remaining between them. CDR3 nucleotide sequence: TGTGCCATCAGTGATGCGGGCTCCTACAATGAGCAGTTCTTC. It translates to CAISDAGSYNEQFF.

Concerning this clone: Distinct nucleotide sequences in the sample also encode this CDR3. The rearrangement joins TRBV5-6 to TRBJ1-5, with a weak D call TRBD1 (5 bases). The germline V and J ends were trimmed by 1 base and 7 bases, with 9 bases remaining between them. This CDR3 has 13 residues. Looked up from germline, CDR1 is SGHDT and CDR2 is YYEEEE. Written as DNA, the CDR3 is TGTGCCAGCAGCTTGAATCAGGGCCAGCCCCAGCATTTT. It translates to CASSLNQGQPQHF.

Notes on this clone: Other DNA sequences of this sample code for an identical CDR3. The rearrangement links TRBV6-5 to TRBJ2-1; D gene unclear. The germline V gene has CDR1 MNHEY and CDR2 SVGAGI. The germline V and J ends were trimmed by 0 bases and 3 bases, with 3 bases remaining between them. The CDR3 length is 13 residues. The CDR3 reads CASSYSNYNEQFF. DNA for the CDR3: TGTGCCAGCAGTTACTCAAACTACAATGAGCAGTTCTTC.

The chain is built from TRBV4-3 and TRBJ2-6; D is uncertain. V was pared by 4 bases and J by 0 bases, with 7 bases between. The germline V gene has CDR1 LGHNA and CDR2 YSLEER. This CDR3 is 15 amino acids long. CDR3 in DNA: TGCGCCAGCAGCCCGGAGTACTCTGGGGCCAACGTCCTGACTTTC. Protein sequence: CASSPEYSGANVLTF.

A few counts support this clone. The rearrangement uses TRBV19 and TRBJ1-5, with 8 bases lining up with TRBD1. The trim removed 9 bases at V and 6 bases at J, leaving 13 bases unmatched. This CDR3 is 15 amino acids long. Germline V gene sequence: CDR1 LNHDA, CDR2 SQIVND (reference sequence). The CDR3 loop reads CASTLLRDRSQPQHF. The DNA of the CDR3 is TGTGCCAGCACATTACTAAGGGACAGGAGTCAGCCCCAGCATTTT.

This chain uses TRBV27 with TRBJ1-5; 7 nucleotides line up with TRBD1. This CDR3 has 17 residues. Unmatched junction bases numbered 10, after V lost 5 bases and J lost 0 bases. Germline CDR1 and CDR2: MNHEY and SMNVEV (reference sequence). The CDR3: CASSPEQGPYSNQPQHF. DNA for the CDR3: TGTGCCAGCAGTCCCGAACAGGGGCCTTATAGCAATCAGCCCCAGCATTTT.

This clone was seen only a few times. The chain is built from TRBV29-1 and TRBJ1-1; tentative D call: TRBD1 (6 bases). Germline CDR1 SQVTM, CDR2 ANQGSEA. This CDR3 region has 10 residues. Trimming left V 5 bases short and J 11 bases short, with 12 bases between. The DNA for the CDR3 is TGCAGCGTTACAACAGGGAGGGCTTTCTTT. Protein product: CSVTTGRAFF.

This clone was seen just once. The V call is TRBV27, the J call TRBJ2-1; 8 positions match TRBD1. The germline CDR1 and CDR2 sequences are MNHEY and SMNVEV (reference sequence). V was clipped by 2 bases and J by 3 bases; unmatched bases: 3. CDR3 size: 15 residues. DNA of the CDR3: TGTGCCAGCAGTTTACCAGGGGGCCGCTACAATGAGCAGTTCTTC. It specifies CASSLPGGRYNEQFF.

The J gene is TRBJ2-2, the V gene TRBV27; D is unclear. CDR3 length: 15 residues. Germline assignment: CDR1 MNHEY and CDR2 SMNVEV (reference sequence). V dropped 6 bases and J dropped 6 bases, with 17 bases sitting between them. The CDR3: CASSLVGGSPGELFF. For the CDR3, the DNA is TGTGCCAGCAGCCTCGTAGGTGGGTCCCCCGGGGAGCTGTTTTTT.

The V call is TRBV5-1, the J call TRBJ2-5; 11 nucleotides align to TRBD2. J gave up 5 bases and V 5 bases, and 14 bases lay outside the gene matches. The CDR3 sequence is 17 residues long. The germline CDR1 and CDR2 sequences are SGHRS and YFSETQ. CDR3 DNA: TGCGCCAGCAGTTCCGGACTAGCGGGTCCCCCGCCGGAGACCCAGTACTTC. Translated, it gives CASSSGLAGPPPETQYF.

Remarks on this clone: Different DNA sequences within this sample yield the same CDR3. The J gene is TRBJ2-7, the V gene TRBV11-2, with 10 nucleotides matching TRBD1. The CDR3 is made up of 16 amino acids. Per germline, CDR1 SGHAT and CDR2 FQNNGV. After removal of 1 base from V and 2 bases from J, the junction contained 5 bases not matched to a gene. Written as DNA, the CDR3 is TGTGCCAGCAGCTTAGGTCCCGGGACAGGGGCCTACGAGCAGTACTTC. Amino acid sequence: CASSLGPGTGAYEQYF.

The chain carries TRBV5-8 and TRBJ2-7; D possibly uses TRBD1 or TRBD2 (6 bases each). The CDR3 totals 17 residues. The germline V gene has CDR1 SGHTS and CDR2 YDEGEE. The V and J ends lost 4 bases and 6 bases respectively, with 26 bases between them. CDR3: CASSPTGWAGEDFEQYF. DNA of the CDR3: TGTGCCAGCAGCCCTACGGGGTGGGCAGGGGAGGATTTCGAGCAGTACTTC.